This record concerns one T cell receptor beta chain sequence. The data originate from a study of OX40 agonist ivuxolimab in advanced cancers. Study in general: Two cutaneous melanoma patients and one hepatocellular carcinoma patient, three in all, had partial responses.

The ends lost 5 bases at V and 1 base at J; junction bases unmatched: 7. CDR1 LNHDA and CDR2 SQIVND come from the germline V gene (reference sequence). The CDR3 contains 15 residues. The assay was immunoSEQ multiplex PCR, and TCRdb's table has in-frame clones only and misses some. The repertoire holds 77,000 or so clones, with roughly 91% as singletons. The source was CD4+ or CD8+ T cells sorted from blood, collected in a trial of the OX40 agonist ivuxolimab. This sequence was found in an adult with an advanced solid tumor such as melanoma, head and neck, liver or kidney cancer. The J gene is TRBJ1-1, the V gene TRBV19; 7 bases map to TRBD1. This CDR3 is CASSGSGQQNTEAFF. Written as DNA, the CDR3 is TGTGCCAGTAGTGGCTCGGGACAGCAGAACACTGAAGCTTTCTTT. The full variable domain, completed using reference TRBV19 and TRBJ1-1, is DGGITQSPKYLFRKEGQNVTLSCEQNLNHDAMYWYRQDPGQGLRLIYYSQIVNDFQKGDIAEGYSVSREKKESFPLTVTSAQKNPTAFYLCASSGSGQQNTEAFFGQGTRLTVV.